The TCR beta chain under discussion was sequenced for a study of T cell repertoires in ileal Crohn's disease. Using immunoSEQ multiplex PCR, the repertoire was profiled, and TCRdb retains in-frame clones only, with some absent. The table records around 33,000 clones, just under 80% of them present only once. The V end lost 0 bases, the J end lost 7 bases, and 11 bases lay between the germline ends. CDR1 is SGHDT, CDR2 YYEEEE, per germline. CDR3 length equals 13 residues. This sequence originates from an adult with Crohn's disease. The rearrangement uses TRBV5-6 and TRBJ2-7, with D tentatively TRBD1 (6 bases). The material sequenced was ileal tissue. The CDR3 nucleotides read TGTGCCAGCAGCTTGGACCCTGGACAGGAGCAGTACTTC. Protein product: CASSLDPGQEQYF.